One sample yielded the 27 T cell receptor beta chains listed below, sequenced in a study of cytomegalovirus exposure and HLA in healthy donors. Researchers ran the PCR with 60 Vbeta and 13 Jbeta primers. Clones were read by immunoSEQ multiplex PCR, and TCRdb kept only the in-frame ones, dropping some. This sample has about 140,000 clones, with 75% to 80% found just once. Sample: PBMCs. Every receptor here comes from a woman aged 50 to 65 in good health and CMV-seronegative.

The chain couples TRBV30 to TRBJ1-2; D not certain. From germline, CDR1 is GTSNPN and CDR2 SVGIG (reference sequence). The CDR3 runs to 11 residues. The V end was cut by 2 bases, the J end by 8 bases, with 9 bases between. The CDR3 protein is CAWSPGGGYTF. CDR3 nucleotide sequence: TGTGCCTGGAGTCCCGGAGGGGGCTACACCTTC.

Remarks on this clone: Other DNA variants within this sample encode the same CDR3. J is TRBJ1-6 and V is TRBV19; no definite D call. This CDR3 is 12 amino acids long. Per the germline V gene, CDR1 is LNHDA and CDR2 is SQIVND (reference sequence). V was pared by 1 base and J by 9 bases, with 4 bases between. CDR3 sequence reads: CASSIAGSPLHF. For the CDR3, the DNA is TGTGCCAGTAGTATAGCCGGTTCACCCCTCCACTTT.

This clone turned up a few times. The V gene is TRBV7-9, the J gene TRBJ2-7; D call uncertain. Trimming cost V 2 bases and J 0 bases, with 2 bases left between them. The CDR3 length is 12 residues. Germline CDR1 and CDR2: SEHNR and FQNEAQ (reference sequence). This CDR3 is CASSLYSYEQYF. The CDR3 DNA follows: TGTGCCAGCAGCTTATACTCCTACGAGCAGTACTTC.

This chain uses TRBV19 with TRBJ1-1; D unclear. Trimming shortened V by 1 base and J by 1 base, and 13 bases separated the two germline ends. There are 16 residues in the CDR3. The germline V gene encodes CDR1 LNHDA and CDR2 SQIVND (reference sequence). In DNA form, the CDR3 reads TGTGCCAGTAGTATAGGAGGGTATTGGGAGAACACTGAAGCTTTCTTT. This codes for CASSIGGYWENTEAFF.

The chain's CDR3 is CASSSTGAQEDEKLFF. The CDR3 DNA reads TGTGCCAGCAGCTCGACAGGGGCCCAGGAGGATGAAAAACTGTTTTTT. This chain connects TRBV7-9 to TRBJ1-4, with 8 bases lining up with TRBD1. The CDR3 length is 16 residues. Trimming removed 4 bases from V and 6 bases from J; junction bases left unmatched: 10. Per germline, CDR1 SEHNR and CDR2 FQNEAQ (reference sequence).

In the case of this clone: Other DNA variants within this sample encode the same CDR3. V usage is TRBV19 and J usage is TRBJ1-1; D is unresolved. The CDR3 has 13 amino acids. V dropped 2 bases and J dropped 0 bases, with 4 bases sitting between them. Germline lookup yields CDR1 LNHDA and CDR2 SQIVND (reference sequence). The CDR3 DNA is TGTGCCAGTAGTATAACAGTGAACACTGAAGCTTTCTTT. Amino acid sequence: CASSITVNTEAFF.

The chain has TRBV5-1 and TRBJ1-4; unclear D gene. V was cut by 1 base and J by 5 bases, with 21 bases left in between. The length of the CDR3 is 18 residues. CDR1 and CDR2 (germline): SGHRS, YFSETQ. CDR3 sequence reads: CASSLRGKGVSENEKLFF. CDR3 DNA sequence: TGCGCCAGCAGCTTGCGCGGGAAGGGTGTTTCGGAGAATGAAAAACTGTTTTTT.

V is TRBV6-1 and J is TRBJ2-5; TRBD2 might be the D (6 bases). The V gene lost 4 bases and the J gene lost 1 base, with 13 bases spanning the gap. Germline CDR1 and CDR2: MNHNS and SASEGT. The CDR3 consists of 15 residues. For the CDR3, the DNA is TGTGCCAGCAGTGTTCAAACGGGGGTCCAAGAGACCCAGTACTTC. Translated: CASSVQTGVQETQYF.

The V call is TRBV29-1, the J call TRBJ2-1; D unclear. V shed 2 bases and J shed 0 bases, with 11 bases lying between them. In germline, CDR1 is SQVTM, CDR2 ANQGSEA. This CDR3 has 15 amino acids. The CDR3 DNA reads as TGCAGCGTTGAAAGGAGCTCCAACTCCTACAATGAGCAGTTCTTC. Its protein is CSVERSSNSYNEQFF.

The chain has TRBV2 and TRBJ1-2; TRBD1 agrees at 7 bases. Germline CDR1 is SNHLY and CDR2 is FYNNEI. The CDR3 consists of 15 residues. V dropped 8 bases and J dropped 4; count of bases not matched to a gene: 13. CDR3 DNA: TGTGCCAGCTCCGGGACAGACACTCTCATCTATGGCTACACCTTC. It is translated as CASSGTDTLIYGYTF.

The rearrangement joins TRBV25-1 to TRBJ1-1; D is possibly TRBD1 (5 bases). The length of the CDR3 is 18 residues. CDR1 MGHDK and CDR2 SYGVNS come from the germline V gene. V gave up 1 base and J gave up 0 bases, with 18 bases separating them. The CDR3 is CASSEWGYSGGVNTEAFF. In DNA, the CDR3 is TGTGCCAGCAGTGAATGGGGGTACAGTGGGGGGGTGAACACTGAAGCTTTCTTT.

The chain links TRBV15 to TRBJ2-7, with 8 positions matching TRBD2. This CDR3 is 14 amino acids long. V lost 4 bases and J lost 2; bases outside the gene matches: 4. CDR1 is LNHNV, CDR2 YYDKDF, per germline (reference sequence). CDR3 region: CATSTGGDPYEQYF. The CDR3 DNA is TGTGCCACCAGCACCGGGGGGGATCCCTACGAGCAGTACTTC.

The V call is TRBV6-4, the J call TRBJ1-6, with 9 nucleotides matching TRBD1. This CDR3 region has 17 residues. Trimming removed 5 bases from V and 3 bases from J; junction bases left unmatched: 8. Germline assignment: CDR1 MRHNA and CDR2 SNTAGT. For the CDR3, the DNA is TGTGCCAGCAGTAAGGACAGGGGAGTTTTCTATAATTCACCCCTCCACTTT. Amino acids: CASSKDRGVFYNSPLHF.

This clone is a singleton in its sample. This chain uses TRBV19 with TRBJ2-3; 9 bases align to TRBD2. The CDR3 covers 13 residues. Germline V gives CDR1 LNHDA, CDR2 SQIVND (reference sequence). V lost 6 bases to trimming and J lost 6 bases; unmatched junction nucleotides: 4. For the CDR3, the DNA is TGTGCCAGTAGATTAGCGGGGGCCGATACGCAGTATTTT. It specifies CASRLAGADTQYF.

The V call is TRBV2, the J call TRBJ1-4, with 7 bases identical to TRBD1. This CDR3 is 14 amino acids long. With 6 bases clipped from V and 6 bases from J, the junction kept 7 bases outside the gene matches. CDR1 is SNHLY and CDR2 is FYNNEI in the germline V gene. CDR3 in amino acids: CASRDRVIDEKLFF. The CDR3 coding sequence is TGTGCCAGCAGAGACAGGGTAATAGATGAAAAACTGTTTTTT.

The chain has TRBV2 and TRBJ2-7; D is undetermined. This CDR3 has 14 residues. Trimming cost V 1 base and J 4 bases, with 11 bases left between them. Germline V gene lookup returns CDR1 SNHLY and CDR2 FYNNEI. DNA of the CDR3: TGTGCCAGCAGTGAAGGGTTACAGAATTACGAGCAGTACTTC. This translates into CASSEGLQNYEQYF.

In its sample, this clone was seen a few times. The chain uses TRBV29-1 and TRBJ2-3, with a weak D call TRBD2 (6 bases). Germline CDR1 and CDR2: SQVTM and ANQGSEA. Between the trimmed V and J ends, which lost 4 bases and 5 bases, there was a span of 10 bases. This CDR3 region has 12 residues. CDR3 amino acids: CSVVREEDTQYF. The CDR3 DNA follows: TGCAGCGTTGTTAGGGAGGAAGATACGCAGTATTTT.

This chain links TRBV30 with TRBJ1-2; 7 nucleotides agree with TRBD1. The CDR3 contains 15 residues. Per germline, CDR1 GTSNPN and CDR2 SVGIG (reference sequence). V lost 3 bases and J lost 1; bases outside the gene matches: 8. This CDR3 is CAWSRGQQINYGYTF. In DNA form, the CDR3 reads TGTGCCTGGAGCAGGGGACAGCAAATTAACTATGGCTACACCTTC.

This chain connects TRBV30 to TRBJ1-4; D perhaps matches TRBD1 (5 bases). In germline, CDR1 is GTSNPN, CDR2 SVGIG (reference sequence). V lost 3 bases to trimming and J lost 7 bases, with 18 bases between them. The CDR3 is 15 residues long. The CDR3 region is CAWRARTFTFEKLFF. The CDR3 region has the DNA TGTGCCTGGAGGGCCCGGACATTCACCTTTGAAAAACTGTTTTTT.

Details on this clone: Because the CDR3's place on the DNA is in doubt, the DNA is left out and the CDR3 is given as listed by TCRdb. The CDR3 region is CASSFAGGTNEKLFF. This chain connects TRBV12-1 to TRBJ1-4. TRBV12-1 is assigned pseudogene status. Including both end residues, the CDR3 is 15 amino acids long.

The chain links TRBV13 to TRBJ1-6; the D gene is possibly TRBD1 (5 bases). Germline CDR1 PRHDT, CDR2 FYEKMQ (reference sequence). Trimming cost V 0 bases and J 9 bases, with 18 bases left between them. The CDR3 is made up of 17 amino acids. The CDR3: CASSLGTPGKGISPLHF. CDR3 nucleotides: TGTGCCAGCAGCTTAGGAACCCCAGGGAAGGGTATTTCACCCCTCCACTTT.

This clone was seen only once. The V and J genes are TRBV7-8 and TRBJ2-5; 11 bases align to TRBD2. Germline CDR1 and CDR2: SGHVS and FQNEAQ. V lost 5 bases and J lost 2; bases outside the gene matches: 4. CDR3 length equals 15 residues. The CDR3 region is CASSVTSGGQETQYF. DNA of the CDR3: TGTGCCAGCAGCGTCACTAGCGGGGGACAAGAGACCCAGTACTTC.

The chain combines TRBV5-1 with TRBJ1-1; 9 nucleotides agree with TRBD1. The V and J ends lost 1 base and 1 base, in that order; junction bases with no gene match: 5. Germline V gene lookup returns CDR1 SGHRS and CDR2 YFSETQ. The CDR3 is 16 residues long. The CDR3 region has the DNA TGCGCCAGCAGCTTGACAGGGGGCGTTGGGAACACTGAAGCTTTCTTT. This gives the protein CASSLTGGVGNTEAFF.

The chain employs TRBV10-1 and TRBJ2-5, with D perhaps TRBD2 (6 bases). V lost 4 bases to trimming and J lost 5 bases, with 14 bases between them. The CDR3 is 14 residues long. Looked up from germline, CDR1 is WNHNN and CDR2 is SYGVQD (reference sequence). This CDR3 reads CASSGGGRGETQYF. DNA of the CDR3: TGCGCCAGCAGTGGTGGGGGTCGGGGGGAGACCCAGTACTTC.

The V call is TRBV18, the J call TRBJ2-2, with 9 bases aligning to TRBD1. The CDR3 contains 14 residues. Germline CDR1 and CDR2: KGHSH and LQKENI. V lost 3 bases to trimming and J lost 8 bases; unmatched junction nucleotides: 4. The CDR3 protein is CASSPGQGRGELFF. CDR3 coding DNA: TGTGCCAGCTCACCGGGACAGGGACGTGGGGAGCTGTTTTTT. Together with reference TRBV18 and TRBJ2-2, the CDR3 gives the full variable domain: NAGVMQNPRHLVRRRGQEARLRCSPMKGHSHVYWYRQLPEEGLKFMVYLQKENIIDESGMPKERFSAEFPKEGPSILRIQQVVRGDSAAYFCASSPGQGRGELFFGEGSRLTVL.

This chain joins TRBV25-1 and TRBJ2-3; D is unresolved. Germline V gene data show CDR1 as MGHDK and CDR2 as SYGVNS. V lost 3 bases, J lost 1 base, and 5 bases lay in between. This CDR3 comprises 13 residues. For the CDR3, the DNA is TGTGCCAGCAGTGAGGCAGGCACAGATACGCAGTATTTT. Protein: CASSEAGTDTQYF.

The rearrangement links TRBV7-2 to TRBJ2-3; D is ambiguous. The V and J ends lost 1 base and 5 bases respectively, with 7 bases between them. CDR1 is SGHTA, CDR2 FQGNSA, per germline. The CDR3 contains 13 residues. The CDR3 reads CASSLGLLDTQYF. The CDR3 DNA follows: TGTGCCAGCAGCTTAGGTCTCTTAGATACGCAGTATTTT.